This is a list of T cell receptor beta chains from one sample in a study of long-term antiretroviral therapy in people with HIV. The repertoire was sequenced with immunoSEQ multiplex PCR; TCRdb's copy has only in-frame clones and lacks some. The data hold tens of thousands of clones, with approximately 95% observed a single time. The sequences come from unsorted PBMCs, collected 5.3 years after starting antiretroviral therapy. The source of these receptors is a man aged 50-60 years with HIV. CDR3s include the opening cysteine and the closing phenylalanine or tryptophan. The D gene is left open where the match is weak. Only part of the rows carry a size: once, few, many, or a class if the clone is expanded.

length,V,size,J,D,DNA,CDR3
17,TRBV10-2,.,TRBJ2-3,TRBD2,TGCGCCAGCAGTGAGCTCTATCGGCTAGCGGGAAGAGATACGCAGTATTTT,CASSELYRLAGRDTQYF
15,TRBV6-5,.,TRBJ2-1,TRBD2,TGTGCCAGCAGTCCTACTAGCGGACCCTACAATGAGCAGTTCTTC,CASSPTSGPYNEQFF
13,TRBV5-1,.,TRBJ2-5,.,TGCGCCAGCAGCTTGGATGTCCGAGAGACCCAGTACTTC,CASSLDVRETQYF
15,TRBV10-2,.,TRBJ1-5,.,TGCGCCAGCAGTGGGGACGGATATAGCAATCAGCCCCAGCATTTT,CASSGDGYSNQPQHF
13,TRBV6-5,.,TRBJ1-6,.,TGTGCCAGCAGAGGGTCCTATAATTCACCCCTCCACTTT,CASRGSYNSPLHF
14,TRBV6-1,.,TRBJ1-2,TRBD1,TGTGCCAGCAGCGAAACCAGGGGGAACTATGGCTACACCTTC,CASSETRGNYGYTF
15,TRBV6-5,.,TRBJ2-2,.,TGTGCCAGCAGTCCCTACAAGGGAGCGTCCGGGGAGCTGTTTTTT,CASSPYKGASGELFF
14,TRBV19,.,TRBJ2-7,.,TGTGCCAGTAGTATGGACGTCGGGACCTACGAGCAGTACTTC,CASSMDVGTYEQYF
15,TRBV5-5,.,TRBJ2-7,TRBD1,TGTGCCAGCAGCGCACCGGGGACAGGGCTCTACGAGCAGTACTTC,CASSAPGTGLYEQYF
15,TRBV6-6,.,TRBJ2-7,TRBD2,TGTGCCAGCAGACCCGGGACTAGCGGCTCCTACGAGCAGTACTTC,CASRPGTSGSYEQYF
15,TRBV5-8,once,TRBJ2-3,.,TGTGCCAGCAGCCGCGGTCGCCTCGGCACAGATACGCAGTATTTT,CASSRGRLGTDTQYF
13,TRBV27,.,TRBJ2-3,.,TGTGCCAGCAGTTTAACCAGTTTATCGGGACAGTATTTT,CASSLTSLSGQYF
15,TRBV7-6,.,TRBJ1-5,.,TGTGCCAGCAGCGAAGCAGGGAGGGGTAATCAGCCCCAGCATTTT,CASSEAGRGNQPQHF
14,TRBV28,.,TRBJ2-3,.,TGTGCCAGCAGTTTGGCCCAACGGGCAGATACGCAGTATTTT,CASSLAQRADTQYF
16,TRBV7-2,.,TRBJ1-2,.,TGTGCCAGCAGCTTAGCGGGATCGGAGCGATTCTATGGCTACACCTTC,CASSLAGSERFYGYTF
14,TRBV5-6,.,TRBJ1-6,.,TGTGCCAGCAGCTTGGGGCAGAATAATTCACCCCTCCACTTT,CASSLGQNNSPLHF
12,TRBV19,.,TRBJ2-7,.,TGTGCCAGTAGTATATCGGGGGATGAGCAGTACTTC,CASSISGDEQYF
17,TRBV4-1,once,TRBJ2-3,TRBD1,TGCGCCAGCAGCCAATCGACAGGGGTTGAGGGCACAGATACGCAGTATTTT,CASSQSTGVEGTDTQYF
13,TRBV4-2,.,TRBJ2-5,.,TGTGCCAGCAGCCAAGACTATCAAGAGACCCAGTACTTC,CASSQDYQETQYF
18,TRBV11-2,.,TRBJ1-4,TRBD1,TGTGCCAGCAGCTTAGACCTCGGACAGGGGTACGGTAATGAAAAACTGTTTTTT,CASSLDLGQGYGNEKLFF
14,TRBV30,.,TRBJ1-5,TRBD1,TGTGCCTGGAGTTCGGGGACAGGAGATCAGCCCCAGCATTTT,CAWSSGTGDQPQHF
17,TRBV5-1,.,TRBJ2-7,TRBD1,TGCGCCAGCAGCTCAATCACCTCCGGGACAGGGCCCCCCGAGCAGTACTTC,CASSSITSGTGPPEQYF
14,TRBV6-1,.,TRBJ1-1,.,TGTGCCAGCAGTGAAGTCAGCCTGAACACTGAAGCTTTCTTT,CASSEVSLNTEAFF
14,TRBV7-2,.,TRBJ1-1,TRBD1,TGTGCCAGCAGCCGACAGGGGGCTGACACTGAAGCTTTCTTT,CASSRQGADTEAFF
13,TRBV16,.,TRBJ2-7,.,TGTGCCAGCAGCCTTCACGGGGCCTACGAGCAGTACTTC,CASSLHGAYEQYF
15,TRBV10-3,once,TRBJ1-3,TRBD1,TGTGCCATCAGTATGGACAGGGTGGCTGGAAACACCATATATTTT,CAISMDRVAGNTIYF
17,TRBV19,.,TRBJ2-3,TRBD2,TGTGCCAGTAGTATCTTCCTGGGGGGGGTGAGCACAGATACGCAGTATTTT,CASSIFLGGVSTDTQYF
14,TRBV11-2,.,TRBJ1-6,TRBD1,TGTGCCAGCAGCTGGGGACAGGCGGATTCACCCCTCCACTTT,CASSWGQADSPLHF
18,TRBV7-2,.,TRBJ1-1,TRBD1,TGTGCCAGCAACTTACGTCCGGGACAGGGGGTACCAAACACTGAAGCTTTCTTT,CASNLRPGQGVPNTEAFF
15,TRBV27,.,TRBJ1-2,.,TGTGCCAGCAGTTTAAATTACGGGGGCTCCTATGGCTACACCTTC,CASSLNYGGSYGYTF
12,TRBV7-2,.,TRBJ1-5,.,TGTGCCAGCAGTCCTTTTGGTCAGCCCCAGCATTTT,CASSPFGQPQHF
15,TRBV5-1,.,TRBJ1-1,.,TGCGCCAGCAGCTTATTCGACCCGAGGGACACTGAAGCTTTCTTT,CASSLFDPRDTEAFF
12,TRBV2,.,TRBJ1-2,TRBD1,TGTGCCAGCACCTTGACAGGGCATGGCTACACCTTC,CASTLTGHGYTF
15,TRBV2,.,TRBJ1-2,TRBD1,TGTGCCAGCAGTGAGACCGGGACAGGGGGAAGCGGCTACACCTTC,CASSETGTGGSGYTF
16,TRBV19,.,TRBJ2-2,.,TGTGCCAGTAGTATTGGCGGGGGCTGGTACACCGGGGAGCTGTTTTTT,CASSIGGGWYTGELFF
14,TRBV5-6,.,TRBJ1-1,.,TGTGCCAGCAGCTTGGGAGGGGGTAGCACTGAAGCTTTCTTT,CASSLGGGSTEAFF
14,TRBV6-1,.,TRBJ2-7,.,TGTGCCAGCAGTGAAGTCGGGGCCTATAACGAGCAGTACTTC,CASSEVGAYNEQYF
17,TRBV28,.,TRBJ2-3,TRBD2,TGTGCCAGCAGCCGGACTAGCGGGGGGACTAGCACAGATACGCAGTATTTT,CASSRTSGGTSTDTQYF
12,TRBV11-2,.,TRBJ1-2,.,TGTGCCAGCACCGCCGGGCCCGGTGGCTACACCTTC,CASTAGPGGYTF
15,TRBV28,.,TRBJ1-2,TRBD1,TGTGCCAGCAGGACACAGGGGCCATATAACTATGGCTACACCTTC,CASRTQGPYNYGYTF
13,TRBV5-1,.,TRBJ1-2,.,TGCGCCAGCAGCCCAGGGACCTACTATGGCTACACCTTC,CASSPGTYYGYTF
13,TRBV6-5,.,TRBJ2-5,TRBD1,TGTGCCAGCGCACTGGGACAGGGAAAGACCCAGTACTTC,CASALGQGKTQYF
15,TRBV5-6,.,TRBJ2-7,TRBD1,TGTGCCAGCAGCTTCGGGACAGCTTCCCCCTACGAGCAGTACTTC,CASSFGTASPYEQYF
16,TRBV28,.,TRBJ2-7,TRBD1,TGTGCCAGCACCCCATATCGACAGGGGGTTGCACACGAGCAGTACTTC,CASTPYRQGVAHEQYF
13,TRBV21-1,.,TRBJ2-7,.,TGTGCCAGCATTGTTGAAGGGCCCTACGAGCAGTACTTC,CASIVEGPYEQYF
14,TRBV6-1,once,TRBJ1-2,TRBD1,TGTGCCAGCAGTGAGATTACAGGGGCCTATGGCTACACCTTC,CASSEITGAYGYTF
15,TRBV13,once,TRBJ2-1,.,TGTGCCAGCAGCGCCACAGGGAGCTCCTACAATGAGCAGTTCTTC,CASSATGSSYNEQFF
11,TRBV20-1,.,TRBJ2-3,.,TGCAGTGCTGATCGGAGGGGCACGCAGTATTTT,CSADRRGTQYF